This T cell receptor beta chain was documented in a study of identical twins. MiXCR was run by TCRdb on the 5' RACE reads, yielding one entry per CDR3 protein. This table holds roughly 540,000 distinct CDR3 sequences, roughly a fifth found once. The junction had 9 bases not matched to a gene; V was cut back by 5 bases and J by 12 bases. CDR3 length: 12 residues. General study findings and limits: Diverse VJ usage suggested most zero-insertion clonotypes were not invariant T cells.

Of note for this clonotype: As yet, its antigen is unknown.

The sample was also reused in another study, on T cells expressing NK-cell markers.

This receptor was obtained from a young woman in good health. Sequencing used CD4+ T cells sorted from blood. V gene TRBV12-3 or TRBV12-4 combines with J gene TRBJ2-7; 8 nucleotides match TRBD1. DNA for the CDR3: TGTGCCAGCAGTGGGGGACAGGCCCCCGGGTACTTC. This gives the protein CASSGGQAPGYF.